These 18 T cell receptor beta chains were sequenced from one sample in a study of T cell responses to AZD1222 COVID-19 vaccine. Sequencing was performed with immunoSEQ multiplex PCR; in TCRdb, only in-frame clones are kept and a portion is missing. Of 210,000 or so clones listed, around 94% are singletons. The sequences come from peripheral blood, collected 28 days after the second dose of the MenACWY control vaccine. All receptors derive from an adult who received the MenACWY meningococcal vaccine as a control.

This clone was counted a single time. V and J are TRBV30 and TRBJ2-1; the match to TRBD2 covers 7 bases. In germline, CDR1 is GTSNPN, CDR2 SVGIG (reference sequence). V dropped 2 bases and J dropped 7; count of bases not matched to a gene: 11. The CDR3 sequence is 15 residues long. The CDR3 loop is CAWSRKETSSNEQFF. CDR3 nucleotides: TGTGCCTGGAGTAGAAAAGAGACTAGCTCAAATGAGCAGTTCTTC.

CDR3 region: CASSLGQGAGMNTEAFF. The CDR3 DNA is TGCGCCAGCAGCTTGGGCCAGGGGGCAGGGATGAACACTGAAGCTTTCTTT. The chain employs TRBV5-1 and TRBJ1-1; 8 nucleotides match TRBD1. This CDR3 has 17 residues. CDR1 SGHRS and CDR2 YFSETQ come from the germline V gene. With 0 bases clipped from V and 0 bases from J, the junction kept 7 bases outside the gene matches. The full variable domain, in which reference TRBV5-1 and TRBJ1-1 provide the parts outside the CDR3, is KAGVTQTPRYLIKTRGQQVTLSCSPISGHRSVSWYQQTPGQGLQFLFEYFSETQRNKGNFPGRFSGRQFSNSRSEMNVSTLELGDSALYLCASSLGQGAGMNTEAFFGQGTRLTVV.

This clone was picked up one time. CDR3 protein: CASSISGTLADEQYF. In nucleotides, the CDR3 is TGTGCCAGTAGTATAAGCGGGACTCTGGCGGACGAGCAGTACTTC. The J gene is TRBJ2-7, the V gene TRBV19; 7 nucleotides line up with TRBD2. The CDR3 sequence is 15 residues long. With V trimmed by 2 bases and J by 5 bases, 9 bases remained unmatched. Germline V lookup: CDR1 LNHDA, CDR2 SQIVND (reference sequence).

Written as DNA, the CDR3 is TGTGCCAGCAGCACCGGGACCGCCGGGGAGCTGTTTTTT. Protein sequence: CASSTGTAGELFF. J is TRBJ2-2 and V is TRBV9; D tentatively fits TRBD1 or TRBD2 (5 bases each). The germline gives CDR1 SGDLS, CDR2 YYNGEE. Trimming took off 4 bases at V and 6 bases at J, with 10 bases between the two ends. There are 13 residues in the CDR3.

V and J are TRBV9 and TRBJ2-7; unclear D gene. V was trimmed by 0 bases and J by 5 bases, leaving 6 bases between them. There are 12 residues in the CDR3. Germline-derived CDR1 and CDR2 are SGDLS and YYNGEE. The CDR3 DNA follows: TGTGCCAGCAGCGTAGATGGGGACGAGCAGTACTTC. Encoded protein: CASSVDGDEQYF.

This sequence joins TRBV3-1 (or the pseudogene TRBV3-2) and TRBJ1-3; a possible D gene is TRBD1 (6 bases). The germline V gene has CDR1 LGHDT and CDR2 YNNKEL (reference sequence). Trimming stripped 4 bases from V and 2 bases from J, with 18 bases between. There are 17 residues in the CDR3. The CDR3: CASSRRRGDGAGNTIYF. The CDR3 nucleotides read TGTGCCAGCAGCCGGCGCAGGGGAGATGGGGCTGGAAACACCATATATTTT.

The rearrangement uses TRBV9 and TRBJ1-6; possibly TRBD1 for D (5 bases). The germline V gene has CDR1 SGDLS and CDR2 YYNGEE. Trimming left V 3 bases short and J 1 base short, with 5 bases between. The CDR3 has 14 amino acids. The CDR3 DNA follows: TGTGCCAGCAGCGGGGGGTCCTATAATTCACCCCTCCACTTT. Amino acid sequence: CASSGGSYNSPLHF. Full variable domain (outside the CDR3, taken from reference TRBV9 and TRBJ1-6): DSGVTQTPKHLITATGQRVTLRCSPRSGDLSVYWYQQSLDQGLQFLIQYYNGEERAKGNILERFSAQQFPDLHSELNLSSLELGDSALYFCASSGGSYNSPLHFGNGTRLTVT.

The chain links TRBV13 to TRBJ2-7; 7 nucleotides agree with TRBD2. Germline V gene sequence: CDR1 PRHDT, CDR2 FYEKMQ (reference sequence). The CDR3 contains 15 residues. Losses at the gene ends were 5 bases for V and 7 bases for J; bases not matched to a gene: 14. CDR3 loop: CASSEPGTTPEEQYF. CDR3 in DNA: TGTGCCAGCAGCGAGCCCGGGACTACTCCTGAGGAGCAGTACTTC.

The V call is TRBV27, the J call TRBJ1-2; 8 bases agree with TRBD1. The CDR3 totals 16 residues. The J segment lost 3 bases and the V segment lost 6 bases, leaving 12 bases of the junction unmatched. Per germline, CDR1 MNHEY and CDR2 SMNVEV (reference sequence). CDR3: CASSYLTGGVDYGYTF. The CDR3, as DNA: TGTGCCAGCAGCTACCTAACAGGGGGTGTTGACTATGGCTACACCTTC.

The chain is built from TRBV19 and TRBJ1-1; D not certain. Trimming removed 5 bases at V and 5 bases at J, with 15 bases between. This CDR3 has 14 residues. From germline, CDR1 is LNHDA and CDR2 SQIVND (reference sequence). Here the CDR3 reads CASSYTLGGTEAFF. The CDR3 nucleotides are TGTGCCAGTAGTTATACACTGGGCGGGACTGAAGCTTTCTTT.

DNA of the CDR3: TGTGCCAGCAGGGCAGGGGCCACGGATAGGTATGGCTACACCTTC. Translating it yields CASRAGATDRYGYTF. The chain links TRBV6-5 to TRBJ1-2, with a weak D call TRBD1 (6 bases). This CDR3 is built from 15 residues. From germline, CDR1 is MNHEY and CDR2 SVGAGI. The V and J ends lost 6 bases and 5 bases respectively, with 19 bases between them.

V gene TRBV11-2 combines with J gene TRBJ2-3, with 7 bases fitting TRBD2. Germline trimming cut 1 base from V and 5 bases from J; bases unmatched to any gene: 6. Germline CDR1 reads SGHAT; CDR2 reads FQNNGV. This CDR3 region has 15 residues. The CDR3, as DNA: TGTGCCAGCAGCTTAGGTGCAGGGAGGGGAGATACGCAGTATTTT. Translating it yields CASSLGAGRGDTQYF.

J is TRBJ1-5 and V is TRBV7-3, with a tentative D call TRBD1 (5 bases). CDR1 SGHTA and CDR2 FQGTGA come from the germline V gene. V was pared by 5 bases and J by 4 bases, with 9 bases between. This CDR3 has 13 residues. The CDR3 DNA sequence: TGTGCCAGCAGCGTAGGGGCTAATCAGCCCCAGCATTTT. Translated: CASSVGANQPQHF.

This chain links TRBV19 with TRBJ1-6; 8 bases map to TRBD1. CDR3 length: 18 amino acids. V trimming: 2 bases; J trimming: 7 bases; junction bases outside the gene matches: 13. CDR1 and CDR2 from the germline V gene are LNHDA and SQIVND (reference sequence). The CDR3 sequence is CASSIYGTGAFGNSPLHF. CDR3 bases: TGTGCCAGTAGTATATACGGGACAGGTGCCTTCGGAAATTCACCCCTCCACTTT.

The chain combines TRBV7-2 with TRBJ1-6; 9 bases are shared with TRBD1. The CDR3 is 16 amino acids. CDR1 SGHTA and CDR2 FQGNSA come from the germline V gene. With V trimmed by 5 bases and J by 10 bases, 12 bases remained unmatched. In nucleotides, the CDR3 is TGTGCCAGCAGCGCGGGACAGGGTAGATATGGATCACCCCTCCACTTT. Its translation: CASSAGQGRYGSPLHF.

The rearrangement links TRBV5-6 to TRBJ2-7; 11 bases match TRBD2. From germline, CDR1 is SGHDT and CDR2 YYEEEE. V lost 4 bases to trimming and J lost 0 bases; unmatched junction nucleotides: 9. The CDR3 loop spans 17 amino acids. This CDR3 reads CASSPGLAGTSSYEQYF. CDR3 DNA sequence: TGTGCCAGCAGCCCAGGACTAGCGGGTACAAGCTCCTACGAGCAGTACTTC.

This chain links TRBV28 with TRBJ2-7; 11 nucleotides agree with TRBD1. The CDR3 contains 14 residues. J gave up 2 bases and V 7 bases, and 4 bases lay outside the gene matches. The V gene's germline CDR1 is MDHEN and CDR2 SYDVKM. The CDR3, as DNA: TGTGCCAGCAAACCGGGACAGGGGGCCTACGAGCAGTACTTC. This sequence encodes CASKPGQGAYEQYF.

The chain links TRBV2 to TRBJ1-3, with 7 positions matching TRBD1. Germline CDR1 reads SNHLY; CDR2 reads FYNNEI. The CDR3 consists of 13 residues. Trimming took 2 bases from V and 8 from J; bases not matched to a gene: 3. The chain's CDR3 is CASSERGRDTIYF. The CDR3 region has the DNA TGTGCCAGCAGTGAAAGGGGGCGCGACACCATATATTTT.